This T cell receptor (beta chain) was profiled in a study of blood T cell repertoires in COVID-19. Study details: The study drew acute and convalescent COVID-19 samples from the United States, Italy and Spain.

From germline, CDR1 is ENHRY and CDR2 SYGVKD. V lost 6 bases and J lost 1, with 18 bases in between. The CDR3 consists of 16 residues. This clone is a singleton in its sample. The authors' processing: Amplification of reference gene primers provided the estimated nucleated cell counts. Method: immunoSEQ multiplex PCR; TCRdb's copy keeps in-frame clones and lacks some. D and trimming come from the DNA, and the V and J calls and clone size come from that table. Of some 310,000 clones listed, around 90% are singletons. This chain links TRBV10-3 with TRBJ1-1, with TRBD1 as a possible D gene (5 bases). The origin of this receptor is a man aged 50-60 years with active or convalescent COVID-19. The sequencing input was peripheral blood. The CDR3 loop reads CAIRPSVGVRNTEAFF. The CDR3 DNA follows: TGTGCCATCAGACCGTCGGTAGGGGTGAGGAACACTGAAGCTTTCTTT.